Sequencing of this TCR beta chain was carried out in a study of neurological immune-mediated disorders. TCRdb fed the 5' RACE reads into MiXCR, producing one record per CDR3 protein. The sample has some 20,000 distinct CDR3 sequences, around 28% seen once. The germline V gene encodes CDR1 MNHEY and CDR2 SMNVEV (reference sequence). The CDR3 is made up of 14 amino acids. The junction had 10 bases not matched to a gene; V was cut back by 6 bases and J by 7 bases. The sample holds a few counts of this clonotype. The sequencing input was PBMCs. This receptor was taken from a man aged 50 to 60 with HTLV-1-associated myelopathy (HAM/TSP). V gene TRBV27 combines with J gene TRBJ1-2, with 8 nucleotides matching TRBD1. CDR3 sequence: CASSSTGEARGYTF. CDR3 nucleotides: TGTGCCAGCAGCTCGACAGGGGAAGCGCGTGGCTACACCTTC.